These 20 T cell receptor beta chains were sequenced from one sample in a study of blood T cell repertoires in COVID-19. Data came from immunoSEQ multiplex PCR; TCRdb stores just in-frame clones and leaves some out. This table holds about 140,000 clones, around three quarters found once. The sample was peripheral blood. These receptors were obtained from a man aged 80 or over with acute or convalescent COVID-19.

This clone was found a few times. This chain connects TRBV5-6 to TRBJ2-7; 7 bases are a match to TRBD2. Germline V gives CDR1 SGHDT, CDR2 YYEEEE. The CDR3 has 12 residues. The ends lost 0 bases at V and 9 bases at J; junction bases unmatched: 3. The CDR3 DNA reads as TGTGCCAGCAGCTTGGAGCGGGGCGGGCAGTACTTC. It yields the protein CASSLERGGQYF.

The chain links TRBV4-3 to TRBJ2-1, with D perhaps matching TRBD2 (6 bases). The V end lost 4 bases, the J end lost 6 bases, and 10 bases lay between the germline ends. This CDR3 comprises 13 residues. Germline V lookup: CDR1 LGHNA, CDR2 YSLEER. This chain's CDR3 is CASSLIGGNEQFF. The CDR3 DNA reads TGCGCCAGCAGCCTGATCGGGGGCAATGAGCAGTTCTTC.

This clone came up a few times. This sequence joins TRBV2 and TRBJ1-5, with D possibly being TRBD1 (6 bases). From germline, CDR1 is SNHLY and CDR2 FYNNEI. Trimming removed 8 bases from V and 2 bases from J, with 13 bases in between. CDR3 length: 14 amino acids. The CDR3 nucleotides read TGTGCCAGCGCCTCAGGGGTAGGCAATCAGCCCCAGCATTTT. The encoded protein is CASASGVGNQPQHF.

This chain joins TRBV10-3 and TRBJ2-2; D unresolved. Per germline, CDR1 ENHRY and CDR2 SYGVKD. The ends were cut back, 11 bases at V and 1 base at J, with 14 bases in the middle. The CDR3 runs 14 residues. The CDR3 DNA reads TGTGCCTCACAGTTCAACCAGAACACCGGGGAGCTGTTTTTT. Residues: CASQFNQNTGELFF.

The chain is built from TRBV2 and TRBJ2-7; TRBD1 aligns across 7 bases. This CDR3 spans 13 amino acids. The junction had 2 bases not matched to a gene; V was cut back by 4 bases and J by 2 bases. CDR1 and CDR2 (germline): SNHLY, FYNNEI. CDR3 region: CASSGDRAYEQYF. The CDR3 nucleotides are TGTGCCAGCAGTGGGGACAGAGCCTACGAGCAGTACTTC. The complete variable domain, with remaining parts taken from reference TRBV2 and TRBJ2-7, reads EPEVTQTPSHQVTQMGQEVILRCVPISNHLYFYWYRQILGQKVEFLVSFYNNEISEKSEIFDDQFSVERPDGSNFTLKIRSTKLEDSAMYFCASSGDRAYEQYFGPGTRLTVT.

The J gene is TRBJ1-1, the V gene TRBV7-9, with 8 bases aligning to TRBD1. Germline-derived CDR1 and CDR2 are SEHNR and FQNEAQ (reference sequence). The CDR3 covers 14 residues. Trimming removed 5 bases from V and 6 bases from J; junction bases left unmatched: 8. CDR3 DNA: TGTGCCAGCAGCCCATCGACAGGGGTGGCTGAAGCTTTCTTT. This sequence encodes CASSPSTGVAEAFF.

CDR3 amino acids: CASRTNGETGGDWLRPQHF. Written as DNA, the CDR3 is TGTGCCAGTAGAACTAACGGAGAGACAGGGGGCGATTGGTTAAGGCCCCAGCATTTT. The chain recombines TRBV19 with TRBJ1-5, with TRBD1 matching over 10 bases. V shed 6 bases, J shed 9 bases, and the junction held 23 bases outside the gene matches. CDR3 size: 19 residues. From germline, CDR1 is LNHDA and CDR2 SQIVND (reference sequence).

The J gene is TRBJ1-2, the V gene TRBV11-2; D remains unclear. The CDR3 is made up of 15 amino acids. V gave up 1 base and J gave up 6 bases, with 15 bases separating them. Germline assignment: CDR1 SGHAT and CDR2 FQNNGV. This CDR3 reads CASSLVGESGHGYTF. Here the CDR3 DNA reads TGTGCCAGCAGCTTAGTTGGGGAGAGTGGCCATGGCTACACCTTC.

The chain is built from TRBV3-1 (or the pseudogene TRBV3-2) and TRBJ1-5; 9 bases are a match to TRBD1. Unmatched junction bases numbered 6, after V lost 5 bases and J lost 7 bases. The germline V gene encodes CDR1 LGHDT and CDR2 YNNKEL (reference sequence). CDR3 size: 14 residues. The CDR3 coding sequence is TGTGCCAGCAGCACCCGGGACAGGGTGCAGCCCCAGCATTTT. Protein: CASSTRDRVQPQHF.

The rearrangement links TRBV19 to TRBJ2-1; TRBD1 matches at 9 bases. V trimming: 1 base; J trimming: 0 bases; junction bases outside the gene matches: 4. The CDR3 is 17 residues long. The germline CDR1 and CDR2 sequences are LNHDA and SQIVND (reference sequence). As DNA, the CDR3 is TGTGCCAGTAGTATAGGGACAGGGGAGCCCTCCTACAATGAGCAGTTCTTC. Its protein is CASSIGTGEPSYNEQFF.

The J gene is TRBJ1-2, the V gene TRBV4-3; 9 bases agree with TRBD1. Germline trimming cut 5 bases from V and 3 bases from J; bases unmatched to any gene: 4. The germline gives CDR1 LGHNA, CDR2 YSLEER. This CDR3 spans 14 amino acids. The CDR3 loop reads CASSSTGGDYGYTF. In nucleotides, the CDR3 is TGCGCCAGCAGCTCTACAGGGGGCGACTATGGCTACACCTTC.

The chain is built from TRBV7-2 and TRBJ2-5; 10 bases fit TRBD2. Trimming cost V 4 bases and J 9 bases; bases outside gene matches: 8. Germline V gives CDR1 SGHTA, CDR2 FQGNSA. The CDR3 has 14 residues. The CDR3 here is CASSSERGGQAQYF. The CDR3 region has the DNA TGTGCCAGCAGCTCCGAGCGGGGGGGCCAGGCCCAGTACTTC.

CDR3 amino acids: CASSLVAGASYEQYF. The CDR3 DNA reads as TGTGCCAGCAGCTTAGTTGCAGGGGCCTCCTACGAGCAGTACTTC. The chain joins TRBV7-2 to TRBJ2-7, with a possible D match to TRBD1 (6 bases). V lost 1 base to trimming and J lost 0 bases, with 10 bases between them. The germline V gene has CDR1 SGHTA and CDR2 FQGNSA. The CDR3 loop spans 15 amino acids.

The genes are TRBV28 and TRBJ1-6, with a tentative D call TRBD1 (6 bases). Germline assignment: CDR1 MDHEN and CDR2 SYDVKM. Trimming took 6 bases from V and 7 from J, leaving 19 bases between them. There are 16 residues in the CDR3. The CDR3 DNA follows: TGTGCCAGCAGCTTAGCAGGTCAGGGGTTCAATTCACCCCTCCACTTT. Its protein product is CASSLAGQGFNSPLHF.

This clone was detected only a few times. CDR3 sequence (DNA): TGTGCCAGCAGCTTAGCAGGGGTAAACGACGAGCAGTACTTC. It codes for CASSLAGVNDEQYF. The chain couples TRBV7-9 to TRBJ2-7; TRBD1 might be the D (5 bases). The V gene lost 0 bases and the J gene lost 5 bases, with 11 bases spanning the gap. The CDR3 sequence is 14 residues long. Germline V CDR1 and CDR2: SEHNR, FQNEAQ (reference sequence).

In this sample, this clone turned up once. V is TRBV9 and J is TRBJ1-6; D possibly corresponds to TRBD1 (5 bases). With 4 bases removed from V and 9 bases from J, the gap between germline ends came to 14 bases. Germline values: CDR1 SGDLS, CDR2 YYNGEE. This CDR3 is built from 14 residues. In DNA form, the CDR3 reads TGTGCCAGCAGCTCGGACGTGGGGCCTTCACCCCTCCACTTT. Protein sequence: CASSSDVGPSPLHF.

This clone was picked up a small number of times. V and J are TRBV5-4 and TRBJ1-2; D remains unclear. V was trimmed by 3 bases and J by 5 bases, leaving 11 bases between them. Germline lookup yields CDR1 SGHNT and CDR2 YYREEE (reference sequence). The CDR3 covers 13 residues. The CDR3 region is CASSSAQTYGYTF. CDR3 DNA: TGTGCCAGCAGCTCCGCCCAAACTTATGGCTACACCTTC.

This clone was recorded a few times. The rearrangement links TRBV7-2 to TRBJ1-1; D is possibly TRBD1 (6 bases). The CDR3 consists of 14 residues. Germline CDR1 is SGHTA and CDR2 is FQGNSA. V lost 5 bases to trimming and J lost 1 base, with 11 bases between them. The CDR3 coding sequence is TGTGCCAGCAGCACACAGGGCCAGAACACTGAAGCTTTCTTT. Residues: CASSTQGQNTEAFF.

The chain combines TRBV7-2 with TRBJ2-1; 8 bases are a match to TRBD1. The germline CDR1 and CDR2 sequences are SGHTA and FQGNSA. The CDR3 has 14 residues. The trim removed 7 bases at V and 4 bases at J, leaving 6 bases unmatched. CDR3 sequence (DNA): TGTGCCAGCAACCGGGACAGGAGATACAATGAGCAGTTCTTC. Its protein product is CASNRDRRYNEQFF.

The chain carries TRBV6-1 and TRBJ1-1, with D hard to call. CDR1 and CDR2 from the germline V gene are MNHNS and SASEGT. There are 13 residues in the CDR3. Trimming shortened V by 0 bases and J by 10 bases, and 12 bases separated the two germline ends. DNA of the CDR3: TGTGCCAGCAGTGAAGCATCTACTATCGCAGCTTTCTTT. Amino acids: CASSEASTIAAFF.